One and the same sample provided the 26 T cell receptor beta chains below, sequenced in a study of control samples from healthy donors and cancer patients. Data came from immunoSEQ multiplex PCR; TCRdb stores just in-frame clones and leaves some out. This sample yields 100,000 to 150,000 clones, of which just under 95% are seen a single time; about 5.5% belongs to the top ten. What was sequenced was blood. All receptors come from a man between 18 and 29 years old in good health.

This chain links TRBV6-1 with TRBJ2-3, with D perhaps TRBD2 (5 bases). CDR1 and CDR2 from the germline V gene are MNHNS and SASEGT. Trimming shortened V by 3 bases and J by 1 base, and 5 bases separated the two germline ends. The CDR3 has 13 residues. The CDR3, as DNA: TGTGCCAGCAGTGAGGAGGGCACAGATACGCAGTATTTT. It translates to CASSEEGTDTQYF.

This clone was seen more than once but under ten times. The chain joins TRBV27 to TRBJ1-2, with D perhaps matching TRBD1 (5 bases). The CDR3 spans 14 residues. Trimming took off 6 bases at V and 4 bases at J, with 15 bases between the two ends. The germline CDR1 and CDR2 sequences are MNHEY and SMNVEV (reference sequence). The CDR3: CASRMTGTLYGYTF. In nucleotides, the CDR3 is TGTGCCAGCAGGATGACCGGGACCCTCTATGGCTACACCTTC.

V is TRBV9 and J is TRBJ1-5; TRBD1 matches 8 bases. In germline, CDR1 is SGDLS, CDR2 YYNGEE. The J segment lost 5 bases and the V segment lost 3 bases, leaving 1 base of the junction unmatched. The CDR3 runs to 13 residues. DNA for the CDR3: TGTGCCAGCAGCGCGGACAGGGATCAGCCCCAGCATTTT. It translates to CASSADRDQPQHF.

The V gene is TRBV6-2 or TRBV6-3, the J gene TRBJ2-2; 10 bases fit TRBD1. The CDR3 extends over 17 amino acids. Germline lookup yields CDR1 MNHEY and CDR2 SVGEGT. Germline trimming cut 2 bases from V and 3 bases from J; bases unmatched to any gene: 6. The CDR3 spells CASSYPKGQGYTGELFF. The DNA of the CDR3 is TGTGCCAGCAGTTACCCCAAGGGACAGGGGTACACCGGGGAGCTGTTTTTT.

The chain couples TRBV2 to TRBJ2-2, with TRBD1 matching over 8 bases. This CDR3 region has 15 residues. Germline V gene data show CDR1 as SNHLY and CDR2 as FYNNEI. The ends lost 5 bases at V and 2 bases at J; junction bases unmatched: 4. This chain's CDR3 is CASSKDRANTGELFF. For the CDR3, the DNA is TGTGCCAGCAGTAAGGACAGGGCAAACACCGGGGAGCTGTTTTTT.

Notes on this clone: Other DNA sequences in the same sample also yield this CDR3. The V and J genes are TRBV7-3 and TRBJ2-5; no firm D call. The CDR3 contains 13 residues. The germline V gene has CDR1 SGHTA and CDR2 FQGTGA. The V end was cut by 2 bases, the J end by 1 base, with 5 bases between. The CDR3 DNA sequence: TGTGCCAGCAGCTTAGGCCCCCAAGAGACCCAGTACTTC. As protein: CASSLGPQETQYF. Complete variable domain (other parts from reference TRBV7-3 and TRBJ2-5): GAGVSQTPSNKVTEKGKYVELRCDPISGHTALYWYRQSLGQGPEFLIYFQGTGAADDSGLPNDRFFAVRPEGSVSTLKIQRTERGDSAVYLCASSLGPQETQYFGPGTRLLVL.

The rearrangement links TRBV5-1 to TRBJ1-1; D uncertain. The CDR3 loop spans 14 amino acids. Germline CDR1 and CDR2: SGHRS and YFSETQ. V shed 0 bases and J shed 1 base, with 7 bases lying between them. This chain's CDR3 is CASSLVMKNTEAFF. CDR3 DNA: TGCGCCAGCAGCTTGGTAATGAAGAACACTGAAGCTTTCTTT. Based on the CDR3 plus reference TRBV5-1 and TRBJ1-1, the full variable domain is KAGVTQTPRYLIKTRGQQVTLSCSPISGHRSVSWYQQTPGQGLQFLFEYFSETQRNKGNFPGRFSGRQFSNSRSEMNVSTLELGDSALYLCASSLVMKNTEAFFGQGTRLTVV.

The chain combines TRBV19 with TRBJ2-3; D uncertain. The CDR3 runs 11 residues. Per germline, CDR1 LNHDA and CDR2 SQIVND (reference sequence). The ends were cut back, 6 bases at V and 8 bases at J, with 9 bases in the middle. CDR3 region: CASRGSGTQYF. The CDR3 DNA follows: TGTGCCAGTAGGGGCAGTGGTACGCAGTATTTT.

This clone was seen a handful of times. J is TRBJ1-4 and V is TRBV9; the match to TRBD1 covers 10 bases. V lost 4 bases, J lost 8 bases, and 8 bases stayed unmatched. The CDR3 covers 15 residues. Germline CDR1 SGDLS, CDR2 YYNGEE. For the CDR3, the DNA is TGTGCCAGCAGCACCCGACAGGGGGCGGGGGAAAAACTGTTTTTT. Protein sequence: CASSTRQGAGEKLFF.

The chain is built from TRBV11-2 and TRBJ2-6; possible D gene TRBD2, 5 bases. The V end was cut by 3 bases, the J end by 0 bases, with 12 bases between. CDR1 SGHAT and CDR2 FQNNGV come from the germline V gene. This CDR3 spans 17 amino acids. In nucleotides, the CDR3 is TGTGCCAGCAGCTTTTCCGGACGGGACTCTGGGGCCAACGTCCTGACTTTC. Its translation is CASSFSGRDSGANVLTF.

The V and J genes are TRBV14 and TRBJ2-7; D is possibly TRBD1 (6 bases). Germline V gene data show CDR1 as SGHDN and CDR2 as FVKESK. CDR3 length equals 16 residues. The ends were cut back, 0 bases at V and 2 bases at J, with 14 bases in the middle. The CDR3 DNA is TGTGCCAGCAGCCAAGATCCCGGGACACTCACCTACGAGCAGTACTTC. Translated: CASSQDPGTLTYEQYF.

This clone occurred once. The chain links TRBV11-2 to TRBJ2-2; 7 nucleotides line up with TRBD1. From germline, CDR1 is SGHAT and CDR2 FQNNGV. The J segment lost 7 bases and the V segment lost 4 bases, leaving 9 bases of the junction unmatched. This CDR3 region has 15 residues. The CDR3 DNA follows: TGTGCCAGCAGCTCATCCTCGACAGGGCACGGGGAGCTGTTTTTT. This sequence encodes CASSSSSTGHGELFF.

The chain combines TRBV24-1 with TRBJ1-5; D unclear. V shed 7 bases and J shed 6 bases, with 9 bases lying between them. The V gene's germline CDR1 is KGHDR and CDR2 SFDVKD. There are 12 residues in the CDR3. Here the CDR3 reads CATSIFGQPQHF. For the CDR3, the DNA is TGTGCCACCAGCATCTTTGGTCAGCCCCAGCATTTT.

This clone was seen just once. The rearrangement links TRBV3-1 (or the pseudogene TRBV3-2) to TRBJ2-1, with 9 bases matching TRBD2. The V segment lost 0 bases and the J segment 10 bases; nucleotides outside the gene matches: 10. Germline V gives CDR1 LGHDT, CDR2 YNNKEL (reference sequence). CDR3 length: 16 amino acids. CDR3 in amino acids: CASSQDGGIAGAEQFF. DNA of the CDR3: TGTGCCAGCAGCCAAGATGGTGGTATAGCGGGGGCGGAGCAGTTCTTC.

V gene TRBV9 combines with J gene TRBJ2-7, with 7 bases identical to TRBD2. CDR3 size: 15 residues. V lost 4 bases to trimming and J lost 7 bases; unmatched junction nucleotides: 14. Germline V gene data show CDR1 as SGDLS and CDR2 as YYNGEE. This chain's CDR3 is CASSPTLADSGEQYF. CDR3 nucleotides: TGTGCCAGCAGCCCAACTCTAGCGGACTCGGGAGAGCAGTACTTC.

The chain links TRBV6-1 to TRBJ2-5; D remains ambiguous. The CDR3 is 16 amino acids. CDR1 and CDR2 (germline): MNHNS, SASEGT. The V end was cut by 3 bases, the J end by 4 bases, with 18 bases between. CDR3 residues: CASSEHPGSPGETQYF. CDR3 sequence (DNA): TGTGCCAGCAGTGAGCACCCCGGATCCCCAGGAGAGACCCAGTACTTC.

V usage is TRBV14 and J usage is TRBJ1-1; D is undetermined. The CDR3 has 14 residues. Germline V gives CDR1 SGHDN, CDR2 FVKESK. Trimming took 0 bases from V and 0 from J, leaving 5 bases between them. In nucleotides, the CDR3 is TGTGCCAGCAGCCAAGATACGGTGAACACTGAAGCTTTCTTT. It encodes CASSQDTVNTEAFF.

J is TRBJ1-2 and V is TRBV5-1; D may be TRBD1 (5 bases). This CDR3 spans 14 amino acids. V lost 7 bases to trimming and J lost 1 base, with 14 bases between them. The germline V gene has CDR1 SGHRS and CDR2 YFSETQ. The CDR3 here is CASAATTVNYGYTF. The CDR3 region has the DNA TGCGCCAGCGCCGCAACGACAGTTAACTATGGCTACACCTTC.

The chain recombines TRBV6-5 with TRBJ1-1; 7 bases match TRBD1. Germline-derived CDR1 and CDR2 are MNHEY and SVGAGI. The CDR3 is 14 amino acids. V shed 7 bases, J shed 3 bases, and the junction held 8 bases outside the gene matches. The CDR3 here is CASNQGQRDTEAFF. The CDR3 DNA sequence: TGTGCCAGCAATCAGGGACAGAGGGACACTGAAGCTTTCTTT.

The chain employs TRBV7-3 and TRBJ1-1; D perhaps matches TRBD1 (6 bases). There are 19 residues in the CDR3. V lost 3 bases, J lost 2 bases, and 25 bases lay in between. Germline values: CDR1 SGHTA, CDR2 FQGTGA. DNA of the CDR3: TGTGCCAGCAGCTTTGGAGATCCGGGACACCGCTTTCTCAACACTGAAGCTTTCTTT. This codes for CASSFGDPGHRFLNTEAFF.

The chain couples TRBV25-1 to TRBJ2-5; D remains unclear. Germline V gives CDR1 MGHDK, CDR2 SYGVNS. Deletions cut 7 bases from V and 7 bases from J, with 13 bases between. The CDR3 spans 12 residues. In DNA form, the CDR3 reads TGTGCCAGCATGAATCCAGAGAGGACCCAGTACTTC. Protein sequence: CASMNPERTQYF.

V gene TRBV2 combines with J gene TRBJ2-2; 10 nucleotides agree with TRBD2. Looked up from germline, CDR1 is SNHLY and CDR2 is FYNNEI. With V trimmed by 2 bases and J by 4 bases, 7 bases remained unmatched. The CDR3 extends over 17 amino acids. CDR3 amino acids: CASSERWASGGTGELFF. The CDR3 DNA is TGTGCCAGCAGTGAAAGGTGGGCTAGCGGGGGCACCGGGGAGCTGTTTTTT.

The rearrangement joins TRBV5-1 to TRBJ1-5; D unclear. Trimming stripped 0 bases from V and 4 bases from J, with 8 bases between. Germline-derived CDR1 and CDR2 are SGHRS and YFSETQ. CDR3 length equals 14 residues. CDR3 in amino acids: CASSLAAGNQPQHF. The CDR3, as DNA: TGCGCCAGCAGCTTGGCCGCCGGAAATCAGCCCCAGCATTTT.

This sequence joins TRBV19 and TRBJ1-6; a possible D gene is TRBD1 (5 bases). This CDR3 comprises 13 residues. Germline CDR1 reads LNHDA; CDR2 reads SQIVND (reference sequence). Between the trimmed V and J ends, which lost 7 bases and 6 bases, there was a span of 10 bases. CDR3 in amino acids: CASNTGPNSPLHF. DNA for the CDR3: TGTGCCAGTAATACGGGGCCTAATTCACCCCTCCACTTT. The variable domain in full, completed from reference TRBV19 and TRBJ1-6, reads DGGITQSPKYLFRKEGQNVTLSCEQNLNHDAMYWYRQDPGQGLRLIYYSQIVNDFQKGDIAEGYSVSREKKESFPLTVTSAQKNPTAFYLCASNTGPNSPLHFGNGTRLTVT.

The chain combines TRBV2 with TRBJ1-6; D is uncertain. V lost 0 bases and J lost 8, with 11 bases in between. The CDR3 is made up of 15 amino acids. Looked up from germline, CDR1 is SNHLY and CDR2 is FYNNEI. The CDR3 sequence is CASSEAQSVDSPLHF. The CDR3 bases are TGTGCCAGCAGTGAAGCGCAGTCTGTCGATTCACCCCTCCACTTT.

Here the CDR3 DNA reads TGTGCCAGCAGTTTAGGTTTGGAGCAGTTCTTC. It encodes CASSLGLEQFF. This rearrangement joins TRBV27 to TRBJ2-1; D not certain. In germline, CDR1 is MNHEY, CDR2 SMNVEV (reference sequence). V was shortened by 2 bases and J by 10 bases, with 6 bases between the two germline ends. The CDR3 loop spans 11 amino acids.